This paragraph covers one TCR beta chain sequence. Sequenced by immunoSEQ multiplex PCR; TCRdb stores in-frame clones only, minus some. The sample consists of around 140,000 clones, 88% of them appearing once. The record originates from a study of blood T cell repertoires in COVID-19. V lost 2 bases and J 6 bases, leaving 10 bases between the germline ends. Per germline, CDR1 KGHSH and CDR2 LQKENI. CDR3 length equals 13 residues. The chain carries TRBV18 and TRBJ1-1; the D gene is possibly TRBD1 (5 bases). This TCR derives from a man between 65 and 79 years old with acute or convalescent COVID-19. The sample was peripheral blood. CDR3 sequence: CASSPSGHAEAFF. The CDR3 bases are TGTGCCAGCTCACCATCAGGGCACGCTGAAGCTTTCTTT.